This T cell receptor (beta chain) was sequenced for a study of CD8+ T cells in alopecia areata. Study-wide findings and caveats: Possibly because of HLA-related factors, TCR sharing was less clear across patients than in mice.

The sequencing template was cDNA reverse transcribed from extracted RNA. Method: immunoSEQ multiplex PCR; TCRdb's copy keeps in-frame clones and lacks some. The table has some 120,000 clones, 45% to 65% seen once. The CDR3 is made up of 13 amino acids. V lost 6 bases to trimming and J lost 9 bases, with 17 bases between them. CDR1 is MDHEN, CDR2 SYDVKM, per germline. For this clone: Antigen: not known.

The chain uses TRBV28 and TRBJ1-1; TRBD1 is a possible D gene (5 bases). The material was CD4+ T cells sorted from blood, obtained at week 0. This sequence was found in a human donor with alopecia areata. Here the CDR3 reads CASRLLGTAKAFF. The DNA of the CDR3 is TGTGCCAGCAGACTCCTCGGGACGGCTAAAGCTTTCTTT.